This entry lists 8 T cell receptor beta chains sequenced from one sample in a study of T cell therapy after organ transplantation. TCRdb's table, derived via immunoSEQ multiplex PCR, lists solely in-frame clones and lacks some. The sample has about 18,000 clones, over 75% seen once. Antigens for these TCRs are unknown. Time point indicated: 20-29 weeks after completion of therapy. Sequenced here: CD8+ T cells from blood, sampled after autologous CMV-specific T cell therapy. The receptors were gathered from a human patient who had received a solid organ transplant and had CMV disease. Some T cells here may be from the graft donor.

The gene calls are TRBV6-5 and TRBJ2-7; D possibly corresponds to TRBD1 (6 bases). Germline CDR1 is MNHEY and CDR2 is SVGAGI. The CDR3 extends over 14 amino acids. V was cut by 10 bases and J by 0 bases, with 16 bases left in between. CDR3 residues: CATAGQGSSYEQYF. The CDR3 DNA follows: TGTGCCACCGCAGGGCAGGGGAGCTCCTACGAGCAGTACTTC.

The genes are TRBV7-3 and TRBJ2-2; D gene uncertain. The length of the CDR3 is 13 residues. Trimming took off 4 bases at V and 4 bases at J, with 7 bases between the two ends. Germline assignment: CDR1 SGHTA and CDR2 FQGTGA. The CDR3 nucleotides are TGTGCCAGCAGCTCCGTGGGCACCGGGGAGCTGTTTTTT. The encoded protein is CASSSVGTGELFF.

This chain joins TRBV10-2 and TRBJ2-7; TRBD1 matches at 9 bases. The V gene end was trimmed by 0 bases and the J gene end by 2 bases; junction bases not matched to a gene: 5. In germline, CDR1 is WSHSY, CDR2 SAAADI. The CDR3 spans 16 residues. CDR3 sequence (DNA): TGCGCCAGCAGTGAGTCGACAGGGGGACGCCCCTACGAGCAGTACTTC. This gives the protein CASSESTGGRPYEQYF.

The rearrangement links TRBV15 to TRBJ2-1, with TRBD2 matching over 9 bases. The junction had 5 bases not matched to a gene; V was cut back by 1 base and J by 10 bases. CDR1 and CDR2 (germline): LNHNV, YYDKDF (reference sequence). The CDR3 sequence is 14 residues long. CDR3 bases: TGTGCCACCAGCAGAGCGACTAGCGGCCAGGAGCAGTTCTTC. Translating gives CATSRATSGQEQFF.

The chain recombines TRBV18 with TRBJ1-4, with no clear D. From germline, CDR1 is KGHSH and CDR2 LQKENI. The CDR3 is 12 amino acids. Trimming took off 3 bases at V and 5 bases at J, with 4 bases between the two ends. The CDR3 sequence is CASSPRNEKLFF. The CDR3 DNA is TGTGCCAGCTCACCCAGGAATGAAAAACTGTTTTTT. Drawing the rest from reference TRBV18 and TRBJ1-4, the complete variable domain is NAGVMQNPRHLVRRRGQEARLRCSPMKGHSHVYWYRQLPEEGLKFMVYLQKENIIDESGMPKERFSAEFPKEGPSILRIQQVVRGDSAAYFCASSPRNEKLFFGSGTQLSVL.

The CDR3 DNA follows: TGCGCCAGCAGCCCGGGACAGGTCGTCCCTGCCTACGAGCAGTACTTC. Its translation is CASSPGQVVPAYEQYF. The chain employs TRBV5-1 and TRBJ2-7; 8 bases fit TRBD1. The CDR3 consists of 16 residues. The ends lost 4 bases at V and 2 bases at J; junction bases unmatched: 11. From germline, CDR1 is SGHRS and CDR2 YFSETQ.

V usage is TRBV30 and J usage is TRBJ2-2; D gene ambiguous. The CDR3 spans 14 residues. The germline V and J ends were trimmed by 4 bases and 1 base, with 10 bases remaining between them. Germline CDR1 is GTSNPN and CDR2 is SVGIG (reference sequence). Written as DNA, the CDR3 is TGTGCCTGGAAGCTGGGAAGGAACACCGGGGAGCTGTTTTTT. Translating gives CAWKLGRNTGELFF.

The V and J genes are TRBV11-1 and TRBJ1-2; maybe TRBD1 (5 bases). The CDR3 extends over 16 amino acids. Germline V CDR1 and CDR2: SGHAT, FQDESV (reference sequence). V lost 0 bases to trimming and J lost 2 bases, with 13 bases between them. In DNA form, the CDR3 reads TGTGCCAGCAGCTTAGCGGGGGTTCCGCCCAACTATGGCTACACCTTC. This codes for CASSLAGVPPNYGYTF.